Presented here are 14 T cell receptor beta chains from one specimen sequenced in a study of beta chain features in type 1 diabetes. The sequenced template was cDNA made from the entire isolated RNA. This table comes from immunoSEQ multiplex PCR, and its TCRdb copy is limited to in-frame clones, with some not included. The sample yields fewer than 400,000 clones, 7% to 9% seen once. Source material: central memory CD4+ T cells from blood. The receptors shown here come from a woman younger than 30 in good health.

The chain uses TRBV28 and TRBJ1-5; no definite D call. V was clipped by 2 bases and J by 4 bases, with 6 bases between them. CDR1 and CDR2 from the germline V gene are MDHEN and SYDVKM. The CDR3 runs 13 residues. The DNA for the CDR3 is TGTGCCAGCAGTTTACGGATTAATCAGCCCCAGCATTTT. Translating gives CASSLRINQPQHF.

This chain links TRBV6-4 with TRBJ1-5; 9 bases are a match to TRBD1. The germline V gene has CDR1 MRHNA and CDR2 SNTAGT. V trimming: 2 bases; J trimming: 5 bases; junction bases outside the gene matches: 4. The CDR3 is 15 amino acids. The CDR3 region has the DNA TGTGCCAGCAGTGACGTGCGGGACAGGGATCAGCCCCAGCATTTT. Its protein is CASSDVRDRDQPQHF.

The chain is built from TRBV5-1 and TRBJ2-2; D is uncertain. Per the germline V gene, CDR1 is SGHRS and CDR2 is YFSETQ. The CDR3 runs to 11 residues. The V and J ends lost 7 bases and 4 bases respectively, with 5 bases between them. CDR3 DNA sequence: TGCGCCAGCGTAGGCACCGGGGAGCTGTTTTTT. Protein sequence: CASVGTGELFF.

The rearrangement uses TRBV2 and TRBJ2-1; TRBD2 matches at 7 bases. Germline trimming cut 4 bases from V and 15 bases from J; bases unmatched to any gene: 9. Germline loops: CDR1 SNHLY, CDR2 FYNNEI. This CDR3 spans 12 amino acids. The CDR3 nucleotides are TGTGCCAGCAGTGTTTCGGGGAGGGCTTGGTTCTTC. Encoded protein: CASSVSGRAWFF.

CDR3 loop: CASSSAANQPQHF. The CDR3, as DNA: TGTGCCAGCAGTTCCGCAGCGAATCAGCCCCAGCATTTT. This rearrangement joins TRBV6-5 to TRBJ1-5; D gene unclear. The V gene lost 4 bases and the J gene lost 4 bases, with 8 bases spanning the gap. Germline loops: CDR1 MNHEY, CDR2 SVGAGI. The CDR3 has 13 amino acids.

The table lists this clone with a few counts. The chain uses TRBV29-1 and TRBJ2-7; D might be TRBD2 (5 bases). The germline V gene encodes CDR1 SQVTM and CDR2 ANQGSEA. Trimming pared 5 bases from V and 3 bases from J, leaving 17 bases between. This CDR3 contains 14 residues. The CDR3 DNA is TGCAGCGTTCGAACCCCGGGATCCAACTACGAGCAGTACTTC. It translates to CSVRTPGSNYEQYF.

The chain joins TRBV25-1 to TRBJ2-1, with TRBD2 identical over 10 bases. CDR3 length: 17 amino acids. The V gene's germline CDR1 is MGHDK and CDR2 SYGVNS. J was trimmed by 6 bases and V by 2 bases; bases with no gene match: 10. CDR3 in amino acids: CASSEARAGGFINEQFF. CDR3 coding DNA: TGTGCCAGCAGTGAAGCGCGAGCGGGAGGGTTTATCAATGAGCAGTTCTTC. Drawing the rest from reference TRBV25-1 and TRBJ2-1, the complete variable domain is EADIYQTPRYLVIGTGKKITLECSQTMGHDKMYWYQQDPGMELHLIHYSYGVNSTEKGDLSSESTVSRIRTEHFPLTLESARPSHTSQYLCASSEARAGGFINEQFFGPGTRLTVL.

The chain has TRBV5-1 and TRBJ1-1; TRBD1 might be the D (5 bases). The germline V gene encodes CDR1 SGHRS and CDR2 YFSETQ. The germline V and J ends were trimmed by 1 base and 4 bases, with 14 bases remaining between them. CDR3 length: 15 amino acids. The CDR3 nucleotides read TGCGCCAGCAGCTTGTCGACGGGGGGTAGCACTGAAGCTTTCTTT. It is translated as CASSLSTGGSTEAFF.

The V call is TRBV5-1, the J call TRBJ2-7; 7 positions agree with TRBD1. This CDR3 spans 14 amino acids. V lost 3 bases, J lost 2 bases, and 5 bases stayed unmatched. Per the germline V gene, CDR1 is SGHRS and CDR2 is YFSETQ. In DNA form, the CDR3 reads TGCGCCAGCAGCTGGAACAGGGGAACCTACGAGCAGTACTTC. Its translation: CASSWNRGTYEQYF.

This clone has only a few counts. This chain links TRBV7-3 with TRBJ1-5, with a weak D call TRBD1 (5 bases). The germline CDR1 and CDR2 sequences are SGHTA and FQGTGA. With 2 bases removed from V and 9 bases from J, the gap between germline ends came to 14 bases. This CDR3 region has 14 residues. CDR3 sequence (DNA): TGTGCCAGCAGCTTAGATCAGGACAACAGGCCCCAGCATTTT. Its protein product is CASSLDQDNRPQHF.

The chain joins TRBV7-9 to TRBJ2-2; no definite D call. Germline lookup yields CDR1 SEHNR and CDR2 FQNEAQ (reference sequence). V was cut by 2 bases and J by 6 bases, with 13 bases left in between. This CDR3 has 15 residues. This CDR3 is CASSLLAPPAGELFF. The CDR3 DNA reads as TGTGCCAGCAGCTTACTGGCTCCGCCAGCCGGGGAGCTGTTTTTT.

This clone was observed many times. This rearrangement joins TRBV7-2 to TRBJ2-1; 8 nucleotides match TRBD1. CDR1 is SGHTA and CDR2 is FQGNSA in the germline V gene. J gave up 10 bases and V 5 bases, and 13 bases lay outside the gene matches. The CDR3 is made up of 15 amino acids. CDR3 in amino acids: CASSPKADRVGEQFF. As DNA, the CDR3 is TGTGCCAGCAGCCCAAAGGCGGACAGGGTGGGGGAGCAGTTCTTC.

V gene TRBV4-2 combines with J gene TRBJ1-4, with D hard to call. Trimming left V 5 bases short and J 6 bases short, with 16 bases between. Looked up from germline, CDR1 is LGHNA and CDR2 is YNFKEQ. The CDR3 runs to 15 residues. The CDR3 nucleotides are TGTGCCAGCAGCTCATCCGGGAGGATTGATGAAAAACTGTTTTTT. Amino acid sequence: CASSSSGRIDEKLFF.

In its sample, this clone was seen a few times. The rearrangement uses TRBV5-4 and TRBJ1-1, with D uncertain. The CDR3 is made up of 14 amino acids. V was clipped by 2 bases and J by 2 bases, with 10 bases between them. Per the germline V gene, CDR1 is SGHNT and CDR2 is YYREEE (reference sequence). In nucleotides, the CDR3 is TGTGCCAGCAGCTTCGGTGATAGAAACACTGAAGCTTTCTTT. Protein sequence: CASSFGDRNTEAFF. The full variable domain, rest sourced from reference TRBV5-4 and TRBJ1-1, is ETGVTQSPTHLIKTRGQQVTLRCSSQSGHNTVSWYQQALGQGPQFIFQYYREEENGRGNFPPRFSGLQFPNYSSELNVNALELDDSALYLCASSFGDRNTEAFFGQGTRLTVV.